This TCR beta chain was captured in a study of shared clonotypes between healthy human individuals. The protocol was immunoSEQ multiplex PCR, while the TCRdb copy is restricted to in-frame clones and leaves out a portion. The sample lists approximately 2.1 million clones, more than 85% seen once, with 0.35% to 0.45% in the top ten. From germline, CDR1 is SGHRS and CDR2 YFSETQ. The CDR3 is made up of 15 amino acids. The V and J ends lost 0 bases and 13 bases respectively, with 20 bases between them. The V and J genes are TRBV5-1 and TRBJ2-1, with D perhaps matching TRBD2 (6 bases). Sequencing input: naive CD4+ T cells from PBMCs. Noted subset: CD45RA+ positively selected. The source of this sequence is a man younger than 35 in good health. Some clones in this sample may be carry-over from other donors' samples. The CDR3 DNA sequence: TGCGCCAGCAGCTTGGATGTTCCCCCGGGGGTCGACCAGTTCTTC. Protein product: CASSLDVPPGVDQFF.